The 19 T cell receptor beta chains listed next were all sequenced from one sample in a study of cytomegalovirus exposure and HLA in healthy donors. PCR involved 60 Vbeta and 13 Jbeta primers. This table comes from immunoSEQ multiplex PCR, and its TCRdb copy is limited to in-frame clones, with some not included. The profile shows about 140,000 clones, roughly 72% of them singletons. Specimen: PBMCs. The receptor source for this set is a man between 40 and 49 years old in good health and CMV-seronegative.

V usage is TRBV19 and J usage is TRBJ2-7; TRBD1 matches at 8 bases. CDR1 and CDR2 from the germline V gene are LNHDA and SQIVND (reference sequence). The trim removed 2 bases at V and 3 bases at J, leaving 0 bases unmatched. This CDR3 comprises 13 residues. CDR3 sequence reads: CASSITGGYEQYF. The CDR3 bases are TGTGCCAGTAGTATAACAGGGGGCTACGAGCAGTACTTC. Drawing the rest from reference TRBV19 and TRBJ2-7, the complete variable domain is DGGITQSPKYLFRKEGQNVTLSCEQNLNHDAMYWYRQDPGQGLRLIYYSQIVNDFQKGDIAEGYSVSREKKESFPLTVTSAQKNPTAFYLCASSITGGYEQYFGPGTRLTVT.

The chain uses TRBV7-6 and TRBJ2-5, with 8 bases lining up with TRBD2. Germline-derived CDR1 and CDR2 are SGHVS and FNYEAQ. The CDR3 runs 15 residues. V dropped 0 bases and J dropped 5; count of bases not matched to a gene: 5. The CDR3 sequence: CASSLAGGEAETQYF. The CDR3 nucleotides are TGTGCCAGCAGCTTAGCCGGGGGGGAAGCGGAGACCCAGTACTTC.

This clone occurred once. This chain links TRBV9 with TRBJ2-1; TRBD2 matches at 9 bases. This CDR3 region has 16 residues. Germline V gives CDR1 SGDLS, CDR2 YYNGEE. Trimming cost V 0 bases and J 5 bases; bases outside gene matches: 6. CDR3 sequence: CASSVEVAGVDNEQFF. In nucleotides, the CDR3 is TGTGCCAGCAGCGTAGAGGTAGCGGGAGTGGACAATGAGCAGTTCTTC.

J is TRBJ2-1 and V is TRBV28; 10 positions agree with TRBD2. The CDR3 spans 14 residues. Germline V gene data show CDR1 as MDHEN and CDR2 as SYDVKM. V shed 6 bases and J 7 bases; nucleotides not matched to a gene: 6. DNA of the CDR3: TGTGCCAGCAGCCTAGCGGGAGAATGGAATGAGCAGTTCTTC. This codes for CASSLAGEWNEQFF.

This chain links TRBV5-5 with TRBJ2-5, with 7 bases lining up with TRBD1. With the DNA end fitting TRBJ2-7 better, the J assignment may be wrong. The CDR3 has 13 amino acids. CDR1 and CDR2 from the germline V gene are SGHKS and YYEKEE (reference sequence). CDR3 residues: CASSFDRAYEQYF. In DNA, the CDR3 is TGTGCCAGCAGCTTTGACAGGGCCTACGAGCAGTACTTC.

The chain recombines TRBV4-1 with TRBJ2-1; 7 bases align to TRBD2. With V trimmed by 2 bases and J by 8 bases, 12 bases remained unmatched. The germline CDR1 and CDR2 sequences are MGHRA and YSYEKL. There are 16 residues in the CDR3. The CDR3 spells CASSQWLAEGADEQFF. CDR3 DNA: TGCGCCAGCAGCCAATGGCTAGCGGAAGGGGCAGATGAGCAGTTCTTC.

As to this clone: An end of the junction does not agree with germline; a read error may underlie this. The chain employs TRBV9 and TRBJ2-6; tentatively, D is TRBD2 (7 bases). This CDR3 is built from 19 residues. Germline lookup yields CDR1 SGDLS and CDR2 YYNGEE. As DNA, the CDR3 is TGTGCCAGCAGCGTAGCGGCGGGGGCTCCCTCCTCTGGGGCCAACGGCCTGACTTTC. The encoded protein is CASSVAAGAPSSGANGLTF.

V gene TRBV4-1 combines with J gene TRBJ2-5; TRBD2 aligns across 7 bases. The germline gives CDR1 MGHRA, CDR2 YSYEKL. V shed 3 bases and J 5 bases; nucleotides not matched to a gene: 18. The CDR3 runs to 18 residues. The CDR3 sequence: CASSQSKSLGTMTETQYF. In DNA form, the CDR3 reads TGCGCCAGCAGCCAGTCGAAATCCTTGGGGACTATGACGGAGACCCAGTACTTC.

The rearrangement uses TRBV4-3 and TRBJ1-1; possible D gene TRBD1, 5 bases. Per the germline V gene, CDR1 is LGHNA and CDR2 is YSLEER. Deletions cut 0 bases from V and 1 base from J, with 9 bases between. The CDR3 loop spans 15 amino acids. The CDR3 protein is CASSQDRRANTEAFF. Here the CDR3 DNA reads TGCGCCAGCAGCCAAGATCGCAGGGCGAACACTGAAGCTTTCTTT.

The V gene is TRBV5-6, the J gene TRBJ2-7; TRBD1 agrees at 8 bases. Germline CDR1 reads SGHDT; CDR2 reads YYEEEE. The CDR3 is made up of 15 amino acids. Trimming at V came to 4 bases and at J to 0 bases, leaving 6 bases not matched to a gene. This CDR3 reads CASSLLDRDSYEQYF. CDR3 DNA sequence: TGTGCCAGCAGCCTTCTGGACAGGGACTCCTACGAGCAGTACTTC.

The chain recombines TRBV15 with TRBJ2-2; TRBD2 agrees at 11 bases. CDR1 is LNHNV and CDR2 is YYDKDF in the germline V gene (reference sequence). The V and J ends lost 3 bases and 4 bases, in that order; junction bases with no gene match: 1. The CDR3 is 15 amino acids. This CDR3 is CATSSLAGGTGELFF. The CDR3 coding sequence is TGTGCCACCAGCAGCCTAGCGGGGGGCACCGGGGAGCTGTTTTTT.

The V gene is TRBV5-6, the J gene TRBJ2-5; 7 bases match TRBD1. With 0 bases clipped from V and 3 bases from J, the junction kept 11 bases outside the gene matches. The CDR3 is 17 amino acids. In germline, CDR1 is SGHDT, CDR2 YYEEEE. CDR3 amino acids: CASSLGPGTADKETQYF. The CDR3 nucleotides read TGTGCCAGCAGCTTGGGCCCCGGGACAGCCGACAAAGAGACCCAGTACTTC.

In DNA form, the CDR3 reads TGTGCCAGTACCGAAGCCAGCGGGAGTGTTAGCGGGGAGCTGTTTTTT. This encodes CASTEASGSVSGELFF. This rearrangement joins TRBV19 to TRBJ2-2; 8 bases line up with TRBD2. V lost 7 bases and J lost 7; bases outside the gene matches: 14. The germline CDR1 and CDR2 sequences are LNHDA and SQIVND (reference sequence). The CDR3 sequence is 16 residues long.

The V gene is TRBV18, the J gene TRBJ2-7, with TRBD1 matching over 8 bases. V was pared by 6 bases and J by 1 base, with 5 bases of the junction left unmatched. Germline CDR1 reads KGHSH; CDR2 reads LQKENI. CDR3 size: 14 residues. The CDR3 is CASSQQGESYEQYF. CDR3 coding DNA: TGTGCCAGCTCTCAACAGGGGGAATCCTACGAGCAGTACTTC.

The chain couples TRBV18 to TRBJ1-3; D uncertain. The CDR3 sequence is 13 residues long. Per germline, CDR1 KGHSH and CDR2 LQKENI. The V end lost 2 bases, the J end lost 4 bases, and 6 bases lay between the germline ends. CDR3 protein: CASSPGHGNTIYF. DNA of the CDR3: TGTGCCAGCTCACCAGGGCACGGAAACACCATATATTTT.

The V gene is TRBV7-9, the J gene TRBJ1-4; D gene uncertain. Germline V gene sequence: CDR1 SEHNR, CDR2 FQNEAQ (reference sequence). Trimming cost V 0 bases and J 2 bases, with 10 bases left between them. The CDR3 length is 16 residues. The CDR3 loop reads CASSLAGGPTNEKLFF. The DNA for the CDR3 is TGTGCCAGCAGCTTAGCGGGAGGGCCCACTAATGAAAAACTGTTTTTT.

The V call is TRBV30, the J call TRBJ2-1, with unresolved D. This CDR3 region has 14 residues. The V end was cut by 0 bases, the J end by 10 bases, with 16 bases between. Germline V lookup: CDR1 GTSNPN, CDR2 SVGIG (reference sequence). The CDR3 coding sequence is TGTGCCTGGAGTGTTTTGGGCAAAAGGCAGGAGCAGTTCTTC. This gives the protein CAWSVLGKRQEQFF.

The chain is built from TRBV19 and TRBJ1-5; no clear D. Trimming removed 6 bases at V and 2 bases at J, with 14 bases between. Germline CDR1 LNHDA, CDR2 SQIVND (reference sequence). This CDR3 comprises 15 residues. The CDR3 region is CASSRGDRGNQPQHF. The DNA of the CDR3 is TGTGCCAGTAGCCGAGGTGACCGAGGCAATCAGCCCCAGCATTTT.

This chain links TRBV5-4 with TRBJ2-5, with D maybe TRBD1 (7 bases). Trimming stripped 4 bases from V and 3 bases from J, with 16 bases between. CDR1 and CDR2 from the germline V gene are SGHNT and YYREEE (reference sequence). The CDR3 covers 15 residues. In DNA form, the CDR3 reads TGTGCCAGCAGCCTGAGGGGGCGCGGGGAAGAGACCCAGTACTTC. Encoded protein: CASSLRGRGEETQYF.